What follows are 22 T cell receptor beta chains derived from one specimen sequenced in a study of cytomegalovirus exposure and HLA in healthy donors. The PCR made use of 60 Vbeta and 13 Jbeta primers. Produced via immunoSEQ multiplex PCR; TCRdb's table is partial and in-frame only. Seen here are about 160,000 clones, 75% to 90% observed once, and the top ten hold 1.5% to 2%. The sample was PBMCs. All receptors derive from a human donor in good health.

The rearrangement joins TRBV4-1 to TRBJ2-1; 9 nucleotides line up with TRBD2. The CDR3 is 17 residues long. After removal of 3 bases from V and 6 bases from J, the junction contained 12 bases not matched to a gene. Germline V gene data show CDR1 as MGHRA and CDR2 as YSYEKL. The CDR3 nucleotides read TGCGCCAGCAGCCAGTGGGCTGGCGGGGGGGCGGGCAATGAGCAGTTCTTC. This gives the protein CASSQWAGGGAGNEQFF.

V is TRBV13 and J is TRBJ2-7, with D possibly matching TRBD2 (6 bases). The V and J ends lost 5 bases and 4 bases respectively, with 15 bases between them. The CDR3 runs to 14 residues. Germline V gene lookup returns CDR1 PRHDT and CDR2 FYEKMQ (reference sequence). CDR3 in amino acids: CASSAVGDWYEQYF. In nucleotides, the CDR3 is TGTGCCAGCAGCGCAGTGGGGGACTGGTACGAGCAGTACTTC.

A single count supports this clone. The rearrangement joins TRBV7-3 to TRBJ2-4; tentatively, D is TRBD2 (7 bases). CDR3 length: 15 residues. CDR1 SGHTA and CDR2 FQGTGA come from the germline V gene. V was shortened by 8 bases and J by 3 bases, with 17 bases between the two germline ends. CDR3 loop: CASPFRGGDKNIQYF. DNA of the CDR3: TGTGCCAGCCCTTTTAGGGGGGGTGACAAAAACATTCAGTACTTC.

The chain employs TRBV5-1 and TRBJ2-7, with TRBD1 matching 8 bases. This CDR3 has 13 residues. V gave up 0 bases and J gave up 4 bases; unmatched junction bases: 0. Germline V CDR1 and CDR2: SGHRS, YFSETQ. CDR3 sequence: CASSLGDRYEQYF. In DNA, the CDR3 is TGCGCCAGCAGCTTGGGGGACAGGTACGAGCAGTACTTC.

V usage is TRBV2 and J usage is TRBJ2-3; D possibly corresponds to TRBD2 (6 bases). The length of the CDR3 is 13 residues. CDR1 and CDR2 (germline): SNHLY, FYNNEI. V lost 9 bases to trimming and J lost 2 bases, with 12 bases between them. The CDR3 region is CASRDSYTDTQYF. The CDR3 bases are TGTGCCAGTCGGGACTCGTACACAGATACGCAGTATTTT. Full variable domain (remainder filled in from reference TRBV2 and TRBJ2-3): EPEVTQTPSHQVTQMGQEVILRCVPISNHLYFYWYRQILGQKVEFLVSFYNNEISEKSEIFDDQFSVERPDGSNFTLKIRSTKLEDSAMYFCASRDSYTDTQYFGPGTRLTVL.

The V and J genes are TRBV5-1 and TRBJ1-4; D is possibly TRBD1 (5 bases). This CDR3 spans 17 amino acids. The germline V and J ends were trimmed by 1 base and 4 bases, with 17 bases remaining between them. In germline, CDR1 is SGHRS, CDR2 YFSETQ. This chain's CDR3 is CASSLWYGGNNNEKLFF. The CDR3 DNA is TGCGCCAGCAGCTTGTGGTACGGGGGAAATAATAATGAAAAACTGTTTTTT.

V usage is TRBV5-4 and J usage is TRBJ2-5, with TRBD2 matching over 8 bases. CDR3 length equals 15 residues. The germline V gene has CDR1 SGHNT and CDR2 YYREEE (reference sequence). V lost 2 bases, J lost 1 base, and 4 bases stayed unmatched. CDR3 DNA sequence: TGTGCCAGCAGCTTCCGGCTAGCGGGCCAAGAGACCCAGTACTTC. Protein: CASSFRLAGQETQYF.

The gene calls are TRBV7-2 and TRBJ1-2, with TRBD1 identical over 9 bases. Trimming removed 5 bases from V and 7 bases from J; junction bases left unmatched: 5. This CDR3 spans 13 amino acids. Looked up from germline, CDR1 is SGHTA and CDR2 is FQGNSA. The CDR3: CASSSHRGPGYTF. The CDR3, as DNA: TGTGCCAGCAGCAGCCACAGGGGGCCTGGCTACACCTTC.

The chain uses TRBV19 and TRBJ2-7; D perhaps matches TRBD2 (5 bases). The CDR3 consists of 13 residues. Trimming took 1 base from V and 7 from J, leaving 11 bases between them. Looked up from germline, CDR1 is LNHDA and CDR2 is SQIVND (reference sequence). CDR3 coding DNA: TGTGCCAGTAGTATAGCGAGTACGGGGGAGCAGTACTTC. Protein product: CASSIASTGEQYF. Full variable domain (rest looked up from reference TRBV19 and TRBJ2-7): DGGITQSPKYLFRKEGQNVTLSCEQNLNHDAMYWYRQDPGQGLRLIYYSQIVNDFQKGDIAEGYSVSREKKESFPLTVTSAQKNPTAFYLCASSIASTGEQYFGPGTRLTVT.

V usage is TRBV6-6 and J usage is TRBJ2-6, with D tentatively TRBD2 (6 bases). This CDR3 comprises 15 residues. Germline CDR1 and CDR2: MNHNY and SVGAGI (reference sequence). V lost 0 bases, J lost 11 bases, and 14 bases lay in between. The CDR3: CASSYSPWGEDVLTF. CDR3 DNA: TGTGCCAGCAGTTACTCCCCGTGGGGGGAGGACGTCCTGACTTTC.

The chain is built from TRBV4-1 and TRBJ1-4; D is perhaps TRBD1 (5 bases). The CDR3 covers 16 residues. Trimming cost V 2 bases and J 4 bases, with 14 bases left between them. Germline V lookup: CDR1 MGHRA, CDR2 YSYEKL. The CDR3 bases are TGCGCCAGCAGCCAATCCAGGGTTTTCGTTAATGAAAAACTGTTTTTT. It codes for CASSQSRVFVNEKLFF.

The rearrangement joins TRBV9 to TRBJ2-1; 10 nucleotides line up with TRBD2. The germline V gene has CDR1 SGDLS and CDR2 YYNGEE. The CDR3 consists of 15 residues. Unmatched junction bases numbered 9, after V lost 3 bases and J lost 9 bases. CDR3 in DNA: TGTGCCAGCAGCGCCGGGACTAGCGTGATCAGTGAGCAGTTCTTC. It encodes CASSAGTSVISEQFF.

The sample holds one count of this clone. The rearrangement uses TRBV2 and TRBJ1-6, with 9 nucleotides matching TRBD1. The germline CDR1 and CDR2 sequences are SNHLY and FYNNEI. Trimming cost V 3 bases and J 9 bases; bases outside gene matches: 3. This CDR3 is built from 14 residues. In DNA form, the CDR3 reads TGTGCCAGCAGTGATGGGACAGGGTTTTCACCCCTCCACTTT. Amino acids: CASSDGTGFSPLHF.

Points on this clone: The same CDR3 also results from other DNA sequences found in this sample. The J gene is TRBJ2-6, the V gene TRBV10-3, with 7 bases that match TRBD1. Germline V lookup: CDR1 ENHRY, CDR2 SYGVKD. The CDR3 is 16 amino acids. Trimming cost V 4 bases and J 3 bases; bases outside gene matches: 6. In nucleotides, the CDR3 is TGTGCCATCAGTGTTGAGGGGACAGTTGGGGCCAACGTCCTGACTTTC. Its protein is CAISVEGTVGANVLTF.

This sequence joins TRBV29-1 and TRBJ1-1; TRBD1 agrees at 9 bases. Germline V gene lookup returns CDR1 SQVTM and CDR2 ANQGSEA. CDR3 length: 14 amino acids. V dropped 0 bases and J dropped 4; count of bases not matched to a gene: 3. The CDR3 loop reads CSVEEMTGGTEAFF. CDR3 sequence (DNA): TGCAGCGTTGAAGAGATGACAGGGGGCACTGAAGCTTTCTTT.

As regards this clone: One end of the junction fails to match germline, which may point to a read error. The CDR3 loop is CASGQALNTGKLFF. In nucleotides, the CDR3 is TGTGCCAGCGGCCAGGCCTTAAACACCGGGAAGCTGTTTTTT. The J gene is TRBJ2-2, the V gene TRBV6-6; TRBD2 might be the D (5 bases). Germline CDR1 reads MNHNY; CDR2 reads SVGAGI (reference sequence). The CDR3 runs to 14 residues.

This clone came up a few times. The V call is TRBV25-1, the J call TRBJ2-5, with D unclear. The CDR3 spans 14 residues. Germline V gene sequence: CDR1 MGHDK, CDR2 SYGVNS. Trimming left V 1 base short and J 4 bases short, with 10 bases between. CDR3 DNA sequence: TGTGCCAGCAGTGAATTTAGTATGCGAGAGACCCAGTACTTC. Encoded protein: CASSEFSMRETQYF. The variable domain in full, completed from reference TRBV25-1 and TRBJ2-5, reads EADIYQTPRYLVIGTGKKITLECSQTMGHDKMYWYQQDPGMELHLIHYSYGVNSTEKGDLSSESTVSRIRTEHFPLTLESARPSHTSQYLCASSEFSMRETQYFGPGTRLLVL.

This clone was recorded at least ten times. CDR3 amino acids: CASRGGTYEQYF. As DNA, the CDR3 is TGTGCCAGCAGAGGCGGCACCTACGAGCAGTACTTC. V and J are TRBV6-5 and TRBJ2-7; no reliable D call. CDR3 length equals 12 residues. V lost 6 bases to trimming and J lost 2 bases, with 8 bases between them. CDR1 is MNHEY and CDR2 is SVGAGI in the germline V gene.

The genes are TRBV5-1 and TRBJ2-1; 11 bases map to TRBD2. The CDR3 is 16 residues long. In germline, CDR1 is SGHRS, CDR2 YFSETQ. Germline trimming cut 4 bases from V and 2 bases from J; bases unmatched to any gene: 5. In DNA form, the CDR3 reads TGCGCCAGCAGCCCATATAGCGGGGGGGCCTACAATGAGCAGTTCTTC. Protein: CASSPYSGGAYNEQFF.

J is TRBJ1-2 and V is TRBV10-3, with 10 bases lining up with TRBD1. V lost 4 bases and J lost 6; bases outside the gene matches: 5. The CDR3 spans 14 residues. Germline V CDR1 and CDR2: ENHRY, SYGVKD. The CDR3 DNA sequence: TGTGCCATCAGTGTTGGGACAGGGGCGGATGGCTACACCTTC. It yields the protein CAISVGTGADGYTF.

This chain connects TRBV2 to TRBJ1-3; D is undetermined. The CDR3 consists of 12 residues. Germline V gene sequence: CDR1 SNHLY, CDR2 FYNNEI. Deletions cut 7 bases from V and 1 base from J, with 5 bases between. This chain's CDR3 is CASTVSGNTIYF. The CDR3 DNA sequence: TGTGCCAGCACTGTATCTGGAAACACCATATATTTT.

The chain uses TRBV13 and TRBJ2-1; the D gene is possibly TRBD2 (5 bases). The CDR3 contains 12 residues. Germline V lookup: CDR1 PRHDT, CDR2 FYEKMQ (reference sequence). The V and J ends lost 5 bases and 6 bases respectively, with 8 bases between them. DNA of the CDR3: TGTGCCAGCAGCGCGGGCCCCAATGAGCAGTTCTTC. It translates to CASSAGPNEQFF.